These T cell receptor beta chains were read from a single sample in a study of T cells in Graves' hyperthyroidism and ophthalmopathy. Each CDR3 protein gets one entry after TCRdb re-called the multiplex PCR reads with MiXCR. The sample lists approximately 690,000 distinct CDR3 sequences, roughly 20% occurring once. Sequenced sample: blood. These receptor sequences come from a man between 25 and 39 years old with Graves' ophthalmopathy. Both conserved end residues are part of each CDR3. A D gene is named only where the DNA matches it firmly. Rows give clone size only sometimes, using once, few, many, or a class for an expanded clone.

j_call cdr3_length d_call clone_size v_call cdr3_aa cdr3_nt
TRBJ2-7 16 TRBD2 - TRBV28 CASSLVAGVPLYEQYF TGTGCCAGCAGTTTAGTCGCGGGAGTTCCCCTTTACGAGCAGTACTTC
TRBJ2-1 18 - few TRBV7-2 CASSSPPLADRYYNEQFF TGTGCCAGCAGCTCGCCTCCCCTAGCGGACAGGTACTACAATGAGCAGTTCTTC
TRBJ1-2 18 TRBD1 - TRBV4-1 CASSQDRTGGPATYGYTF TGCGCCAGCAGCCAAGATCGGACAGGGGGCCCGGCCACCTATGGCTACACCTTC
TRBJ2-1 18 TRBD2 - TRBV30 CAWSAGLAGGLSINEQFF TGTGCCTGGAGTGCCGGACTAGCGGGAGGGCTGTCCATCAATGAGCAGTTCTTC
TRBJ1-2 14 - many TRBV12-3/TRBV12-4 CASSPLDGSSGYTF TGTGCCAGCAGTCCGCTGGACGGTTCTAGTGGCTACACCTTC
TRBJ2-7 15 - - TRBV5-6 CASSPPGRAYYEQYF TGTGCCAGCAGCCCCCCGGGCAGGGCCTACTACGAGCAGTACTTC
TRBJ2-7 15 TRBD1 many TRBV6-5 CASSYPGQGAYEQYF TGTGCCAGCAGTTACCCGGGACAGGGGGCCTACGAGCAGTACTTC
TRBJ2-5 13 - few TRBV7-9 CASSPSGSQTQYF TGTGCCAGCAGCCCGTCCGGCTCCCAGACCCAGTACTTC
TRBJ2-5 13 - - TRBV20-1 CSAVRRIQETQYF TGCAGTGCTGTTAGACGTATCCAAGAGACCCAGTACTTC
TRBJ2-3 14 - many TRBV7-9 CASSSSRGTDTQYF TGTGCCAGCAGCTCCAGCCGCGGCACAGATACGCAGTATTTT
TRBJ2-7 15 TRBD2 few TRBV20-1 CSAPGIGTSTYEQYF TGCAGTGCCCCTGGAATCGGGACTAGCACCTACGAGCAGTACTTC
TRBJ2-5 16 TRBD2 - TRBV24-1 CATSELAGGNKETQYF TGTGCCACCAGTGAACTAGCGGGAGGTAATAAAGAGACCCAGTACTTC
TRBJ1-1 12 - few TRBV6-1 CASSGRDTEAFF TGTGCCAGCAGCGGCAGGGATACTGAAGCTTTCTTT
TRBJ2-1 16 TRBD2 few TRBV4-3 CASSQPGLAGTNEQFF TGCGCCAGCAGCCAACCGGGACTAGCGGGGACCAATGAGCAGTTCTTC
TRBJ2-3 17 TRBD1 few TRBV19 CASSRDRASIFTDTQYF TGTGCCAGTAGTAGGGACAGAGCGTCTATTTTCACAGATACGCAGTATTTT
TRBJ1-1 12 - once TRBV4-1 CASSQVSEAAFF TGCGCCAGCAGCCAAGTTTCTGAAGCTGCTTTCTTT
TRBJ1-4 14 - many TRBV28 CASSSRAGNEKLFF TGTGCCAGCAGTTCCCGGGCAGGGAATGAAAAACTGTTTTTT
TRBJ1-6 13 - few TRBV6-5 CASSYPDEFALHF TGTGCCAGCAGTTACCCTGATGAATTCGCCCTCCACTTT
TRBJ2-4 17 - - TRBV7-2 CASSSRGGSLDKNIQYF TGTGCCAGCAGCTCTAGGGGGGGTAGCTTGGACAAAAACATTCAGTACTTC
TRBJ2-1 17 TRBD2 - TRBV7-9 CASSPNLSGRSYNEQFF TGTGCCAGCAGCCCAAACCTTAGCGGGAGGTCCTACAATGAGCAGTTCTTC
TRBJ2-5 13 - - TRBV5-4 CASSLSVEETQYF TGTGCCAGCAGCTTGTCAGTTGAAGAGACCCAGTACTTC
TRBJ2-4 16 TRBD1 many TRBV5-1 CASSPRQGWTKNIQYF TGCGCCAGCAGTCCGAGACAGGGGTGGACCAAAAACATTCAGTACTTC
TRBJ1-5 16 TRBD1 - TRBV10-3 CAISERTGGGNQPQHF TGTGCCATCAGTGAGCGGACAGGGGGCGGCAATCAGCCCCAGCATTTT
TRBJ1-5 16 - many TRBV28 CASRDLTDISNQPQHF TGTGCCAGCAGGGATTTGACAGATATCAGCAATCAGCCCCAGCATTTT
TRBJ2-3 16 TRBD2 many TRBV20-1 CSAPPAGDASTDTQYF TGCAGTGCCCCCCCAGCGGGGGACGCTAGCACAGATACGCAGTATTTT
TRBJ1-2 15 - - TRBV20-1 CSARDRTGTNYGYTF TGCAGTGCTAGAGATAGAACAGGAACTAACTATGGCTACACCTTC
TRBJ2-7 16 TRBD1 - TRBV7-6 CASSLASRDRLYEQYF TGTGCCAGCAGCTTAGCTTCCAGGGACAGACTATACGAGCAGTACTTC
TRBJ1-1 13 - few TRBV20-1 CSARNNRGHEAFF TGCAGTGCTAGAAATAACCGGGGGCATGAAGCTTTCTTT
TRBJ1-1 13 TRBD1 many TRBV2 CASQDRANAEAFF TGTGCCAGCCAGGACAGGGCGAACGCTGAAGCTTTCTTT
TRBJ2-7 14 TRBD1 - TRBV18 CASSKGQETYEQYF TGTGCCAGCTCAAAAGGACAGGAAACCTACGAGCAGTACTTC
TRBJ2-1 17 - - TRBV12-3/TRBV12-4 CASSLASFGGYYNEQFF TGTGCCAGCAGTTTAGCCTCCTTTGGGGGTTACTACAATGAGCAGTTCTTC
TRBJ2-3 14 - few TRBV30 CAWSRGSYTDTQYF TGTGCCTGGAGTCGAGGGAGCTACACAGATACGCAGTATTTT
TRBJ1-5 13 - few TRBV19 CASSRGANQPQHF TGTGCCAGTAGTAGGGGGGCCAATCAGCCCCAGCATTTT
TRBJ2-7 14 TRBD1 - TRBV25-1 CASSAQGEGGEQYF TGTGCCAGCAGTGCACAGGGGGAAGGGGGCGAGCAGTACTTC
TRBJ2-7 14 - many TRBV18 CASSPPPGTYEQYF TGTGCCAGCTCACCACCGCCAGGGACCTACGAGCAGTACTTC
TRBJ1-5 16 - once TRBV24-1 CATSAPPAAGNQLQHF TGTGCCACCAGTGCCCCTCCGGCGGCCGGCAATCAGCTCCAGCATTTT
TRBJ2-2 16 - few TRBV5-5 CASSRTGGANTGELFF TGTGCCAGCAGCAGAACGGGGGGCGCGAACACCGGGGAGCTGTTTTTT
TRBJ2-2 15 - many TRBV3-1 CASSHPGLNTGELFF TGTGCCAGCAGCCATCCGGGACTGAACACCGGGGAGCTGTTTTTT
TRBJ1-5 15 TRBD1 many TRBV5-1 CASSATGRHDQPQHF TGCGCCAGCAGCGCGACAGGGCGCCACGATCAGCCCCAGCATTTT
TRBJ2-3 16 TRBD2 few TRBV27 CASSTDLAGFTDTQYF TGTGCCAGCAGTACCGATCTAGCGGGGTTCACAGATACGCAGTATTTT
TRBJ2-7 15 TRBD1 - TRBV20-1 CSARDPQGASYEQYF TGCAGTGCTAGAGATCCCCAGGGGGCCTCCTACGAGCAGTACTTC
TRBJ1-1 17 - - TRBV19 CASSILPGLPGDTEAFF TGTGCCAGTAGTATCCTGCCCGGGCTGCCCGGGGACACTGAAGCTTTCTTT
TRBJ2-7 12 - few TRBV7-9 CASSLSDHEQYF TGTGCCAGCAGCTTATCAGACCACGAGCAGTACTTC
TRBJ2-6 18 - once TRBV3-1 CASSQVLGWHSGANVLTF TGTGCCAGCAGCCAAGTTTTGGGGTGGCACTCTGGGGCCAACGTCCTGACTTTC
TRBJ2-7 13 - - TRBV6-1 CASSEVDSYEQYF TGTGCCAGCAGTGAGGTAGACAGCTACGAGCAGTACTTC
TRBJ2-7 13 TRBD2 few TRBV6-1 CASTAGAAYEQYF TGTGCCAGCACGGCGGGAGCGGCATACGAGCAGTACTTC
TRBJ1-5 14 - few TRBV12-3/TRBV12-4 CASSLRLGAQPQHF TGTGCCAGCAGTTTAAGGTTGGGGGCTCAGCCCCAGCATTTT
TRBJ2-1 17 - many TRBV4-1 CASSQDPPGAVYNEQFF TGCGCCAGCAGCCAAGACCCCCCCGGAGCGGTCTACAATGAGCAGTTCTTC
TRBJ2-2 15 TRBD1 many TRBV6-1 CASSYSGQGPGELFF TGTGCCAGCAGTTACTCAGGACAGGGCCCCGGGGAGCTGTTTTTT
TRBJ2-7 16 - many TRBV3-1 CASSQDWGDRTYEQYF TGTGCCAGCAGCCAAGATTGGGGGGACAGAACCTACGAGCAGTACTTC
TRBJ2-7 17 - - TRBV15 CATSRGGTEDRGDEQYF TGTGCCACCAGCAGAGGAGGGACGGAGGACCGCGGGGACGAGCAGTACTTC
TRBJ1-5 15 - - TRBV27 CASSLSSISNQPQHF TGTGCCAGCAGTTTAAGCTCGATTAGCAATCAGCCCCAGCATTTT